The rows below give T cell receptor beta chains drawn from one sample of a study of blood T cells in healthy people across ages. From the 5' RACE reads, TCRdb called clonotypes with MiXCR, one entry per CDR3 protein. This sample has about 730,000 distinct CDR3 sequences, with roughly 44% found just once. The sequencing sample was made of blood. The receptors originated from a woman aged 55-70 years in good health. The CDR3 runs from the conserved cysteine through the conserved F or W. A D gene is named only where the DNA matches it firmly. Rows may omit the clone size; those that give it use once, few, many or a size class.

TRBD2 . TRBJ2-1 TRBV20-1 CSARVSASGTYNEQFF TGCAGTGCTAGAGTGTCGGCTAGCGGGACCTACAATGAGCAGTTCTTC
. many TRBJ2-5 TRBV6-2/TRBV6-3 CASSSWGEQETQYF TGTGCCAGCAGTTCCTGGGGAGAGCAAGAGACCCAGTACTTC
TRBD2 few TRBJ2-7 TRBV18 CASSPLAAGGGYEQYF TGTGCCAGCTCACCACTGGCAGCGGGAGGCGGGTACGAGCAGTACTTC
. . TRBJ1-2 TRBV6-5 CASSYKGYGYTF TGTGCCAGCAGTTACAAAGGGTATGGCTACACCTTC
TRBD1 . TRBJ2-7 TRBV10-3 CAIREGQGSYEQYF TGTGCCATCAGAGAGGGACAGGGCTCCTACGAGCAGTACTTC
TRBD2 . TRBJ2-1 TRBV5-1 CASSSGGTSYNEQFF TGCGCCAGCAGCTCCGGGGGGACCTCCTACAATGAGCAGTTCTTC
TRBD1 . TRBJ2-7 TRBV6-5 CASSYGTGNNYEQYF TGTGCCAGCAGTTACGGGACAGGGAATAACTACGAGCAGTACTTC
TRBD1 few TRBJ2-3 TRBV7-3 CASSPLTGVPTDTQYF TGTGCCAGCAGCCCTCTCACAGGGGTGCCCACAGATACGCAGTATTTT
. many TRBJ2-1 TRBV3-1 CASSHNLALNEQFF TGTGCCAGCAGCCATAATTTGGCTCTTAATGAGCAGTTCTTC
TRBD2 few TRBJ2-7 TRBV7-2 CASSFLRTSGSYNEQYF TGTGCCAGCAGCTTCCTACGGACTAGCGGGTCCTACAATGAGCAGTACTTC
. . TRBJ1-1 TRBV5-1 CASSASGGPGTEAFF TGCGCCAGCAGCGCCTCTGGTGGGCCGGGCACTGAAGCTTTCTTT